What follows is one TCR beta chain and its context. Its cognate antigen is unknown. The data belong to a study of cytomegalovirus exposure and HLA in healthy donors. Germline values: CDR1 SGHTA, CDR2 FQGTGA. V lost 1 base and J lost 2, with 20 bases in between. The CDR3 length is 18 residues. Each donor was nominally healthy when sampled (though unrecorded immune exposures were likely). Study-level points and caveats: An analysis was carried out later, and it reportedly showed fewer N-insertions in an Asian-associated ancestry cluster than the approximately 610-donor mean. It was approximately 150 TCR beta chains that were listed as cytomegalovirus-associated. Segments of the TCR beta V type were, in most cases, productive about 87% or about 30% of the time in an earlier analysis.

The PCR employed 60 Vbeta primers together with 13 Jbeta primers. Sequenced by immunoSEQ multiplex PCR; TCRdb stores in-frame clones only, minus some. The sample holds under 150,000 clones, around 80% seen once. The rearrangement uses TRBV7-3 and TRBJ2-5; possibly TRBD2 for D (6 bases). The sequence was obtained from a man aged 30 to 39 in good health and CMV-seropositive. The sequenced sample was PBMCs. CDR3 nucleotides: TGTGCCAGCAGCTTAATGGGCCAGGGAGGTGTTGGGCAAGAGACCCAGTACTTC. This codes for CASSLMGQGGVGQETQYF.